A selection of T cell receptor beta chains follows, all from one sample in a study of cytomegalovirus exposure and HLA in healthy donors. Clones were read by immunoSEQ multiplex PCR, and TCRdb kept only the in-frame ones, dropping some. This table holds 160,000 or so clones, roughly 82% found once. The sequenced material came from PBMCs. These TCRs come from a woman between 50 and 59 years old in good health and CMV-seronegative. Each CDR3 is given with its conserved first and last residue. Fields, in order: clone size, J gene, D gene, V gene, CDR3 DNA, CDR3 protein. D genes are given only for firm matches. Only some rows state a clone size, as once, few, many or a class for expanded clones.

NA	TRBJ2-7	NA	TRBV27	TGTGCCAGCAGTTTATCCCCCACCAACATCTACGAGCAGTACTTC	CASSLSPTNIYEQYF
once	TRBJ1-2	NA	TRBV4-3	TGCGCCAGCAGCCAAGAGCTAGACGACAGTTCCAACTATGGCTACACCTTC	CASSQELDDSSNYGYTF
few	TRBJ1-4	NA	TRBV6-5	TGTGCCAGCACCTCACACAATACTAATGAAAAACTGTTTTTT	CASTSHNTNEKLFF
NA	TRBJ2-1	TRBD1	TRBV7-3	TGTGCCAGCAGCTTGGGACAGGAGTACAATGAGCAGTTCTTC	CASSLGQEYNEQFF
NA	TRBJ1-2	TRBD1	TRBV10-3	TGTGCCATCAGTGGGACAGGATTTAACTATGGCTACACCTTC	CAISGTGFNYGYTF
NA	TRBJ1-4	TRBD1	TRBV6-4	TGTGCCAGCGGGGACAGGGAAGCTAATGAAAAACTGTTTTTT	CASGDREANEKLFF
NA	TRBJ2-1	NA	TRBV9	TGTGCCAGCAGCGTAGAACGCGATGAGCAGTTCTTC	CASSVERDEQFF
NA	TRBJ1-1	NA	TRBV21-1	TGTGCCAGCAGCAAAGAATGCCAGGGGTGGAACACTGAAGCTTTCTTT	CASSKECQGWNTEAFF
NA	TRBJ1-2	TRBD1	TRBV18	TGTGCCAGCTCAGGGACAGCATCTCTGGACTATGGCTACACCTTC	CASSGTASLDYGYTF
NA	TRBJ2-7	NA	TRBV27	TGTGCCAGCAGTTTATTAGGGGAATACACCTACGAGCAGTACTTC	CASSLLGEYTYEQYF
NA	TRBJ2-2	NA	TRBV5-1	TGCGCCAGCAGCTCCGGAGGGGGCAACACCGGGGAGCTGTTTTTT	CASSSGGGNTGELFF
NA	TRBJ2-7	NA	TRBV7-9	TGTGCCAGCAGCGCCTTAGACAGGTCCTACGAGCAGTACTTC	CASSALDRSYEQYF
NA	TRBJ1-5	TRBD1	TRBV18	TGTGCCAGCTCACCCAACCCGGGACAGGGAAGAAGGAGCAATCAGCCCCAGCATTTT	CASSPNPGQGRRSNQPQHF
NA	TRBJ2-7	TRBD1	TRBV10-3	TGTGCCATCAGGGACCCGACAGGGGGCTACAACGAGCAGTACTTC	CAIRDPTGGYNEQYF
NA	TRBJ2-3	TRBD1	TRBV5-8	TGTGCCAGCAGCCAGGGGGTTCGACAACTCACAGATACGCAGTATTTT	CASSQGVRQLTDTQYF
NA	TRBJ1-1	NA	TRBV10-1	TGCGCCAGCAGTGAGTTTCAGGAGAACACTGAAGCTTTCTTT	CASSEFQENTEAFF
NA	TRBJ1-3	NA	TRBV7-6	TGTGCCAGCAGCCCCGACGGGTTTCGGGACACCATATATTTT	CASSPDGFRDTIYF
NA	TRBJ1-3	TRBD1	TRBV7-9	TGTGCCAGCAGCTTAGGGAACAGGGGACGAAACACCATATATTTT	CASSLGNRGRNTIYF
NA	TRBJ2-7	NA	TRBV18	TGTGCCAGCTCACAGGACACAACCTACGAGCAGTACTTC	CASSQDTTYEQYF
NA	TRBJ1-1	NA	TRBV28	TGTGCCAGCAGTTTTCCGGCAGGTGAAGCTTTCTTT	CASSFPAGEAFF
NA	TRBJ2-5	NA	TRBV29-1	TGCAGCGCCGTTCCTTCAGAGACCCAGTACTTC	CSAVPSETQYF
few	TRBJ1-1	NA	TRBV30	TGTGCCTGGAGTGTTGACTACAGAAACACTGAAGCTTTCTTT	CAWSVDYRNTEAFF
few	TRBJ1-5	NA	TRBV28	TGTGCCAGCACTAGAACTCGCCAGCCCCAGCATTTT	CASTRTRQPQHF
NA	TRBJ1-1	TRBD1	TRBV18	TGTGCCAGCTCACCAAGGACAGGGGGCCTGACTGAAGCTTTCTTT	CASSPRTGGLTEAFF
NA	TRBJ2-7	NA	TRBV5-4	TGTGCCAGCAGCTTGTTCGGGAGTGGCGAGCAGTACTTC	CASSLFGSGEQYF
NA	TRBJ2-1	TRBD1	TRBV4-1	TGCGCCAGCAGCCGAGCCGGGACAGGGATTGCCAATGAGCAGTTCTTC	CASSRAGTGIANEQFF
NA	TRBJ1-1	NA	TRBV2	TGTGCCAGCCGGCTGGGACTTACCACTGAAGCTTTCTTT	CASRLGLTTEAFF
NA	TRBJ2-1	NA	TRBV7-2	TGTGCCAGCAGCCTCGACAGTTTGGGAACCTCTGAGCAGTTCTTC	CASSLDSLGTSEQFF
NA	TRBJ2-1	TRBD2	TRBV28	TGTGCCAGCTCCTTGTTCGGACTAGCGGGTGAGCAGTTCTTC	CASSLFGLAGEQFF
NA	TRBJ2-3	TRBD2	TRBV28	TGTGCCAGCAGCCACAGCGGGAGGGCAGATACGCAGTATTTT	CASSHSGRADTQYF
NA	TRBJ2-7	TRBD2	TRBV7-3	TGTGCCAGCAGCTTAAGGTCGGGAGGTTTGTACGAGCAGTACTTC	CASSLRSGGLYEQYF
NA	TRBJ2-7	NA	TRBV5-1	TGCGCCAGCAGCGAGACGGGGAATGAGCAGTACTTC	CASSETGNEQYF
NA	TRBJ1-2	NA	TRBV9	TGTGCCAGCAGCGGACCCACAGGGCTGAGAGCCCACTATGGCTACACCTTC	CASSGPTGLRAHYGYTF
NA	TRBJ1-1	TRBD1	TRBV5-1	TGCGCCAGCAGCTTGAGGGCAGGGGGCGCGGGGACTGAAGCTTTCTTT	CASSLRAGGAGTEAFF
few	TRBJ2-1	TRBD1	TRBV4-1	TGCGCCAGCAGCCACGGGACAGTTAAGGGCAATGAGCAGTTCTTC	CASSHGTVKGNEQFF
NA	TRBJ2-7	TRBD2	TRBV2	TGTGCCAGCAGCGAGCGCGGGAGGGCCTACGAGCAGTACTTC	CASSERGRAYEQYF
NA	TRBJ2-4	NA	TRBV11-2	TGTGCCAGCAGCTTAGGGGACTCCCGAAACATTCAGTACTTC	CASSLGDSRNIQYF
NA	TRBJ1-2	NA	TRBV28	TGTGCCAGCAGTTTCCATGCGAACTATGGCTACACCTTC	CASSFHANYGYTF
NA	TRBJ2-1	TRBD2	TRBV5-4	TGTGCCAGCAGCAATAGCGGGGGCTACAATGAGCAGTTCTTC	CASSNSGGYNEQFF
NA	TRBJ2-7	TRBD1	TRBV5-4	TGTGCCAGCAGACCGCGACAGGGGGAATCGTACGAGCAGTACTTC	CASRPRQGESYEQYF
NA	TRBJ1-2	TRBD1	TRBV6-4	TGTGCCAGCAGCGGGACAGGGACAGGCAATGGCTACACCTTC	CASSGTGTGNGYTF
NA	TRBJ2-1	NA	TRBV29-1	TGCAGCGTTGAAAGGGCGGGCCGAAACTCCTACAATGAGCAGTTCTTC	CSVERAGRNSYNEQFF
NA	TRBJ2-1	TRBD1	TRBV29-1	TGCAGCGTTTGGGGACAGGATTACAATGAGCAGTTCTTC	CSVWGQDYNEQFF
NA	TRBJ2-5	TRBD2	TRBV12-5	TGTGCTAGTGGTACGGCTAGCGGGAGGGAGACCCAGTACTTC	CASGTASGRETQYF
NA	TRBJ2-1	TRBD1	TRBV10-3	TGTGCCATCAGTGAGACACAGGGGGTCTTGGACAATGAGCAGTTCTTC	CAISETQGVLDNEQFF